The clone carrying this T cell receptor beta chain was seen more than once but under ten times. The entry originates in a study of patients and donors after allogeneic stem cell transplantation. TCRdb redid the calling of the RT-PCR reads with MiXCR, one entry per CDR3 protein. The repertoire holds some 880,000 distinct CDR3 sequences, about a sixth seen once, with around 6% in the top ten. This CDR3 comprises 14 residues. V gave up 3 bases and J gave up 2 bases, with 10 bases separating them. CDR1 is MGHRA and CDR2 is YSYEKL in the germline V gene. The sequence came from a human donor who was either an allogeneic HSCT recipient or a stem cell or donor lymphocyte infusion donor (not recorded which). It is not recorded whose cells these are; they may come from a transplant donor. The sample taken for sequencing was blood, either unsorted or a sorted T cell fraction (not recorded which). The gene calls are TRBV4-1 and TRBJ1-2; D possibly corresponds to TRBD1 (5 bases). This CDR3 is CASSQQGLNYGYTF. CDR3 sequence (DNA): TGCGCCAGCAGCCAGCAGGGTTTAAACTATGGCTACACCTTC.